Presented here are 5 T cell receptor beta chains from one specimen sequenced in a study of beta chain features in type 1 diabetes. Study-level findings and limits: TCRB CDR3s from Type 1 diabetes patients were moderately but significantly shorter in all four CD4+ subsets.

Their recognized antigens are unknown. The investigators reverse transcribed all of the isolated RNA, so they sequenced expressed TCRB transcripts. Data came from immunoSEQ multiplex PCR; TCRdb stores just in-frame clones and leaves some out. The sample includes around 310,000 clones, approximately 13% of them seen just once. Specimen: naive CD4+ T cells from blood. These TCRs come from a woman between 18 and 29 years old with type 1 diabetes.

J is TRBJ1-3 and V is TRBV9; D not certain. This CDR3 comprises 13 residues. The germline V gene has CDR1 SGDLS and CDR2 YYNGEE. V lost 4 bases and J 4 bases, leaving 9 bases between the germline ends. The CDR3 region is CASSTRGGNTIYF. The DNA for the CDR3 is TGTGCCAGCAGCACTCGCGGAGGAAACACCATATATTTT.

This chain uses TRBV21-1 with TRBJ2-7; the table names TRBD2, a call not compared with the DNA. TRBV21-1 is recorded as a pseudogene. CDR3 length equals 21 residues. The CDR3 protein is CASSKDNGLAGANQRFGEQYV. CDR3 sequence (DNA): TGTGCCAGCAGCAAAGACAACGGACTAGCGGGAGCCAACCAACGATTTGGGGAGCAGTACGTC.

The chain links TRBV11-3 to TRBJ2-1; 12 nucleotides align to TRBD2. Germline V lookup: CDR1 SGHNT, CDR2 YENEEA. The CDR3 has 18 amino acids. With V trimmed by 4 bases and J by 3 bases, 10 bases remained unmatched. The CDR3 DNA reads TGTGCCAGCAGCTACGAGAGGACTAGCGGGACCTACTACAATGAGCAGTTCTTC. Its protein product is CASSYERTSGTYYNEQFF. The full variable domain, rest sourced from reference TRBV11-3 and TRBJ2-1, is EAGVVQSPRYKIIEKKQPVAFWCNPISGHNTLYWYLQNLGQGPELLIRYENEEAVDDSQLPKDRFSAERLKGVDSTLKIQPAELGDSAVYLCASSYERTSGTYYNEQFFGPGTRLTVL.

The genes are TRBV18 and TRBJ1-1; the match to TRBD1 covers 7 bases. CDR1 and CDR2 from the germline V gene are KGHSH and LQKENI. With 3 bases clipped from V and 0 bases from J, the junction kept 7 bases outside the gene matches. The CDR3 spans 16 residues. The CDR3 region is CASSPSGQIMNTEAFF. The CDR3, as DNA: TGTGCCAGCTCACCCTCGGGACAGATAATGAACACTGAAGCTTTCTTT.

This clone has more than one count but fewer than ten. The V and J genes are TRBV7-3 and TRBJ2-7, with D possibly TRBD1 on 6 matching bases. Between the trimmed V and J ends, which lost 5 bases and 1 base, there was a span of 18 bases. Germline CDR1 and CDR2: SGHTA and FQGTGA. The CDR3 is 16 residues long. The CDR3 reads CASSPQGHSDSYEQYF. CDR3 coding DNA: TGTGCCAGCAGCCCCCAGGGGCACTCCGATTCCTACGAGCAGTACTTC. Based on the CDR3 plus reference TRBV7-3 and TRBJ2-7, the full variable domain is GAGVSQTPSNKVTEKGKYVELRCDPISGHTALYWYRQSLGQGPEFLIYFQGTGAADDSGLPNDRFFAVRPEGSVSTLKIQRTERGDSAVYLCASSPQGHSDSYEQYFGPGTRLTVT.